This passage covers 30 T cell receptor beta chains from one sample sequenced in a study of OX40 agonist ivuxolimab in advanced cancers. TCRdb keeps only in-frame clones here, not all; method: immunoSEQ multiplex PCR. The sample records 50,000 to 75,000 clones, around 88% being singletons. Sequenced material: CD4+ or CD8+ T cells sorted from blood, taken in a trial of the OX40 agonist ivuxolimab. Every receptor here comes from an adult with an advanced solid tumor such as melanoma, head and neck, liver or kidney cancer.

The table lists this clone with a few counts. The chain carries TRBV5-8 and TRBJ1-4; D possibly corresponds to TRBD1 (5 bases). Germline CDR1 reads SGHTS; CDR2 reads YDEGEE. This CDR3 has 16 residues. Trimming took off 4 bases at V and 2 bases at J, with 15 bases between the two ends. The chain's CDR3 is CASSPLGTRTNEKLFF. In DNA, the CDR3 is TGTGCCAGCAGCCCCTTGGGGACGAGGACTAATGAAAAACTGTTTTTT.

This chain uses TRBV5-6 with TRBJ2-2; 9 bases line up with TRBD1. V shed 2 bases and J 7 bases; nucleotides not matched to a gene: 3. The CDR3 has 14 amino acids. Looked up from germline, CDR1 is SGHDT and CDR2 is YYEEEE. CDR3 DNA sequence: TGTGCCAGCAGCTTCGGACAGGGGTACGGGGAGCTGTTTTTT. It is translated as CASSFGQGYGELFF. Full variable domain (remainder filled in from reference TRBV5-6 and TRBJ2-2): DAGVTQSPTHLIKTRGQQVTLRCSPKSGHDTVSWYQQALGQGPQFIFQYYEEEERQRGNFPDRFSGHQFPNYSSELNVNALLLGDSALYLCASSFGQGYGELFFGEGSRLTVL.

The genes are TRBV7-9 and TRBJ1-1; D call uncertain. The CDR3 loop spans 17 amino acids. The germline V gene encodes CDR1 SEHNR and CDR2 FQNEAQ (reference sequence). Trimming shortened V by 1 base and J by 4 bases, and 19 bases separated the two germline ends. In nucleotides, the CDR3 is TGTGCCAGCAGCTTAGGCGGTTTGAACCAGCTCGGCACTGAAGCTTTCTTT. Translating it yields CASSLGGLNQLGTEAFF.

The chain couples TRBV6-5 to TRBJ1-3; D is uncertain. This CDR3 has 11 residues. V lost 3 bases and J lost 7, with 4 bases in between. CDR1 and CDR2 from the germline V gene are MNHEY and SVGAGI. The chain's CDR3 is CASSYGNTIYF. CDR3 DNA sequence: TGTGCCAGCAGTTATGGGAACACCATATATTTT.

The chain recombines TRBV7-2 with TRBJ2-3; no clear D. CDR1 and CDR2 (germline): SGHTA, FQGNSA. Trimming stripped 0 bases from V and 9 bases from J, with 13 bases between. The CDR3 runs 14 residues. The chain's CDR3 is CASSLAPEPGTQYF. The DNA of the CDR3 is TGTGCCAGCAGCTTAGCTCCGGAACCTGGAACGCAGTATTTT.

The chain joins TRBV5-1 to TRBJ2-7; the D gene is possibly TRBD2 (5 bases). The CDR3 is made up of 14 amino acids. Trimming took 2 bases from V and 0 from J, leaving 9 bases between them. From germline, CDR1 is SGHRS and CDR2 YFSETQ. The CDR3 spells CASSFTGTSYEQYF. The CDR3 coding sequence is TGCGCCAGCAGCTTCACGGGAACCTCCTACGAGCAGTACTTC. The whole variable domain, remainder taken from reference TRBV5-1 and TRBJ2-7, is KAGVTQTPRYLIKTRGQQVTLSCSPISGHRSVSWYQQTPGQGLQFLFEYFSETQRNKGNFPGRFSGRQFSNSRSEMNVSTLELGDSALYLCASSFTGTSYEQYFGPGTRLTVT.

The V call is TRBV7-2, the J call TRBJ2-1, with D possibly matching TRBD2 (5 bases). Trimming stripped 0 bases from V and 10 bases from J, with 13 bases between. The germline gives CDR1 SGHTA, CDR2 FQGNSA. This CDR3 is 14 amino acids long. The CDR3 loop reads CASSLAGGGREQFF. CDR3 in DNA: TGTGCCAGCAGCTTAGCTGGTGGAGGACGGGAGCAGTTCTTC.

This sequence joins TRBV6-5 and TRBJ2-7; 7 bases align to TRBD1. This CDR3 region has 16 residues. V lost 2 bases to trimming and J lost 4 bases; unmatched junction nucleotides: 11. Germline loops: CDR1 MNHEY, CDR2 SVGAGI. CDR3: CASSYVGQGVPYEQYF. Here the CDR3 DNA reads TGTGCCAGCAGTTACGTAGGGCAGGGGGTCCCGTACGAGCAGTACTTC.

The CDR3 DNA is TGTGCCAGCAGTACGCGCCCACCGGGACTAGCGGGAGGCATCTCCTACGAGCAGTACTTC. This gives the protein CASSTRPPGLAGGISYEQYF. The V gene is TRBV28, the J gene TRBJ2-7, with TRBD2 matching over 15 bases. Germline assignment: CDR1 MDHEN and CDR2 SYDVKM. The CDR3 runs 20 residues. V lost 5 bases and J lost 0; bases outside the gene matches: 14.

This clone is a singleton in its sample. The CDR3 reads CASSDRSYNQPQHF. The CDR3 region has the DNA TGTGCCAGCAGTGACCGATCCTACAATCAGCCCCAGCATTTT. V gene TRBV28 combines with J gene TRBJ1-5; no firm D call. CDR1 is MDHEN, CDR2 SYDVKM, per germline. The CDR3 consists of 14 residues. Trimming stripped 5 bases from V and 3 bases from J, with 11 bases between.

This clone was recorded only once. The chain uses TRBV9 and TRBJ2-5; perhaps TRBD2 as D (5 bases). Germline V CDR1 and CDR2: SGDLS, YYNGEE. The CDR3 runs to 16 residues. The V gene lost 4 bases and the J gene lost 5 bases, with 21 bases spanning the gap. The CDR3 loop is CASSPLPDGVRETQYF. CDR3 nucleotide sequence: TGTGCCAGCAGCCCTCTCCCGGACGGGGTCAGGGAGACCCAGTACTTC.

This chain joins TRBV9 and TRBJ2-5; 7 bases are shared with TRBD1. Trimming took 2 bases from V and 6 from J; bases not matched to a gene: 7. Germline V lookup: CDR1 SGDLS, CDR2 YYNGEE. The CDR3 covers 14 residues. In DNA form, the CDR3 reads TGTGCCAGCAGCGTCGCCTATAGGGGGCAGACCCAGTACTTC. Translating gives CASSVAYRGQTQYF.

The CDR3 is CASSSGRGEKLFF. For the CDR3, the DNA is TGTGCCAGCAGTTCAGGTCGGGGGGAAAAACTGTTTTTT. This chain links TRBV2 with TRBJ1-4; D may be TRBD1 (5 bases). The germline V and J ends were trimmed by 5 bases and 8 bases, with 12 bases remaining between them. The CDR3 sequence is 13 residues long. Per germline, CDR1 SNHLY and CDR2 FYNNEI.

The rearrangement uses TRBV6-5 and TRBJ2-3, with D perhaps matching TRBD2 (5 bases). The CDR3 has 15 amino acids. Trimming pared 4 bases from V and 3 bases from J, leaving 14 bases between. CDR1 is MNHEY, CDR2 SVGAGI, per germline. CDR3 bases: TGTGCCAGCAGTTTGTTTGGCGAGGGAACAGATACGCAGTATTTT. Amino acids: CASSLFGEGTDTQYF.

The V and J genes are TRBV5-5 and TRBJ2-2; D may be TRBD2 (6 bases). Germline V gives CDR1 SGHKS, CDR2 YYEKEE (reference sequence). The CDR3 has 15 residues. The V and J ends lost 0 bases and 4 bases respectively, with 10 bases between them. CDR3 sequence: CASSLGGIFTGELFF. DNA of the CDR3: TGTGCCAGCAGCTTGGGCGGGATCTTCACCGGGGAGCTGTTTTTT.

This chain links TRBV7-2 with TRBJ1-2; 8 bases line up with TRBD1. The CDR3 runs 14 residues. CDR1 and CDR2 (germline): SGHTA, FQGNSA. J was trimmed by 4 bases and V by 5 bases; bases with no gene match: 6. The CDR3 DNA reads TGTGCCAGCAGCACCGGGACAGGCCTCTATGGCTACACCTTC. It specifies CASSTGTGLYGYTF.

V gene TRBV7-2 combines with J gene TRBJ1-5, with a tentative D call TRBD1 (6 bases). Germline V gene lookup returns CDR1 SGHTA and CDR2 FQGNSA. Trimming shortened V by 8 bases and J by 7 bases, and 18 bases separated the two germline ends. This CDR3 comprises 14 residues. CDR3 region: CASGPGGQYQPQHF. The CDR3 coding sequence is TGTGCCAGCGGTCCTGGGGGGCAATACCAGCCCCAGCATTTT.

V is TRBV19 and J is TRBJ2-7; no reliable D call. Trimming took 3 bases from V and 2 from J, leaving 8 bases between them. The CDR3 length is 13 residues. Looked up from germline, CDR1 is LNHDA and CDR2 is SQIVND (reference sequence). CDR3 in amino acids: CASSIQKTYEQYF. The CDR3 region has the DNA TGTGCCAGTAGTATCCAAAAAACCTACGAGCAGTACTTC.

The CDR3 DNA is TGCGCCAGCAGCATGGGACAGGGTACGTACTACGAGCAGTACTTC. Its translation: CASSMGQGTYYEQYF. The chain is built from TRBV5-1 and TRBJ2-7, with 9 nucleotides matching TRBD1. The CDR3 runs 15 residues. J gave up 3 bases and V 4 bases, and 8 bases lay outside the gene matches. In germline, CDR1 is SGHRS, CDR2 YFSETQ. Using reference TRBV5-1 and TRBJ2-7 for the parts outside the CDR3, the full variable domain is KAGVTQTPRYLIKTRGQQVTLSCSPISGHRSVSWYQQTPGQGLQFLFEYFSETQRNKGNFPGRFSGRQFSNSRSEMNVSTLELGDSALYLCASSMGQGTYYEQYFGPGTRLTVT.

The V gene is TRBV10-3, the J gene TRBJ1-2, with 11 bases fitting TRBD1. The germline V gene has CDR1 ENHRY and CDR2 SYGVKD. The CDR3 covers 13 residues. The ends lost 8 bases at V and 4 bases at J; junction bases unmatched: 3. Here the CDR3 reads CAIGQGAVYGYTF. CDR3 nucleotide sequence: TGTGCCATCGGACAGGGGGCTGTCTATGGCTACACCTTC.

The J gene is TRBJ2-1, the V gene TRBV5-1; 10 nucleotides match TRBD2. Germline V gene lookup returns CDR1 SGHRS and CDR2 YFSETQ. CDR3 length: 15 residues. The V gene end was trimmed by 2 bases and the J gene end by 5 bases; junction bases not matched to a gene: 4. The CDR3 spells CASSFSGRRDNEQFF. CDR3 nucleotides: TGCGCCAGCAGCTTTAGCGGGAGGAGGGACAATGAGCAGTTCTTC.

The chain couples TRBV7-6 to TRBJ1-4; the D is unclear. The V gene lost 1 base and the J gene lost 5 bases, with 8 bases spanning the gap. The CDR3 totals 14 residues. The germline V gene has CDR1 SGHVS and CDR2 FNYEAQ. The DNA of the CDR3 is TGTGCCAGCAGCTTAGGTAGCCTGAATGAAAAACTGTTTTTT. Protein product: CASSLGSLNEKLFF.

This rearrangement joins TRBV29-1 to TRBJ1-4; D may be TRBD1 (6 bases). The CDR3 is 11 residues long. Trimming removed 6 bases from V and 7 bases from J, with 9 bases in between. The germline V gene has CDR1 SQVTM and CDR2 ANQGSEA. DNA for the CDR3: TGCAGCGTGCGAGGGGGTGAAAAACTGTTTTTT. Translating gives CSVRGGEKLFF.

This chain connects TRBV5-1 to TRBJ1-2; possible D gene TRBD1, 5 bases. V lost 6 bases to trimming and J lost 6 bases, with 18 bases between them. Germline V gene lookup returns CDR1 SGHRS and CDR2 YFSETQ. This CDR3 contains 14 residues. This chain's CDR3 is CASNSGIVEDGYTF. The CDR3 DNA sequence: TGCGCCAGCAATTCAGGGATTGTGGAAGATGGCTACACCTTC. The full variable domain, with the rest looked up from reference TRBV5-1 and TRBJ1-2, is KAGVTQTPRYLIKTRGQQVTLSCSPISGHRSVSWYQQTPGQGLQFLFEYFSETQRNKGNFPGRFSGRQFSNSRSEMNVSTLELGDSALYLCASNSGIVEDGYTFGSGTRLTVV.

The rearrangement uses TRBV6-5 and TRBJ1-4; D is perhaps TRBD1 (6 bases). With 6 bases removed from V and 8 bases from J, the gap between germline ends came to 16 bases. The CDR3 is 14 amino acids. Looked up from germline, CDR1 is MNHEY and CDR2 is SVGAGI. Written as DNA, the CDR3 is TGTGCCAGCAGCCGGGGGGCGGAGGGGGAAAAACTGTTTTTT. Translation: CASSRGAEGEKLFF.

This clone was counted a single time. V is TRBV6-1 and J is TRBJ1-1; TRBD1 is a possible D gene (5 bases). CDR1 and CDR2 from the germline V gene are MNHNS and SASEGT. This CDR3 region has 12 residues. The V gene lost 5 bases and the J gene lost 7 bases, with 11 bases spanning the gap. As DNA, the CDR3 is TGTGCCAGCAGTACCGGGGGACTTGAAGCTTTCTTT. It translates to CASSTGGLEAFF.

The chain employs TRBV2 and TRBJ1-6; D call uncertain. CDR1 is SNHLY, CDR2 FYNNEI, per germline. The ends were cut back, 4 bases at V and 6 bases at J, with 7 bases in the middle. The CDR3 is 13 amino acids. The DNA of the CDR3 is TGTGCCAGCAGTGCCCCCCCTAATTCACCCCTCCACTTT. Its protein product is CASSAPPNSPLHF.

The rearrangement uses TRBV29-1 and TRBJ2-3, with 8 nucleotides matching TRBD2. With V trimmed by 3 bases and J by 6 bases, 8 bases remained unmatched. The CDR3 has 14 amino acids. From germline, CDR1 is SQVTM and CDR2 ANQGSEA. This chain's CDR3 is CSVERRIAGDTQYF. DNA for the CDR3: TGCAGCGTTGAGAGAAGAATAGCGGGGGATACGCAGTATTTT.

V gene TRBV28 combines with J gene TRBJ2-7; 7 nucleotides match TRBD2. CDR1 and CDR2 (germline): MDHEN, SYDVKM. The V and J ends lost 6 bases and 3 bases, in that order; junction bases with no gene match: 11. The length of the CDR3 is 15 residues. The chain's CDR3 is CASSPQGPGGYEQYF. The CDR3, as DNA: TGTGCCAGCAGCCCCCAGGGCCCGGGGGGCTACGAGCAGTACTTC.

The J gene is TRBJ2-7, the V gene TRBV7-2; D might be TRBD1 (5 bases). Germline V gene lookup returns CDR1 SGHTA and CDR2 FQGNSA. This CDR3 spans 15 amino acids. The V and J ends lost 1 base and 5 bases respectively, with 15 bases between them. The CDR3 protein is CASSLVSLDRNEQYF. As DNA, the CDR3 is TGTGCCAGCAGCTTAGTTAGCCTCGACAGAAACGAGCAGTACTTC.